This TCR beta chain was recorded in a study of blood T cells in healthy people across ages. Study findings and constraints: Diversity was higher, and naive CD4+ cells more numerous, in long-lived donors than in aged donors. Conclusively comparing naive with antigen-experienced cells was impossible with unsorted PBMCs.

This clonotype appeared a few times. The target antigen is unknown. The CDR3 runs to 13 residues. V lost 7 bases to trimming and J lost 7 bases; unmatched junction nucleotides: 10. Germline CDR1 and CDR2: SQVTM and ANQGSEA. Primed by a sample-barcoded 5' primer and a J-beta primer mix, a second PCR proceeded for about 6 to 12 cycles. TCRdb re-derived calls from the 5' RACE reads in MiXCR, one entry per CDR3 protein. The repertoire includes fewer than 2,000,000 distinct CDR3 sequences, more than 35% of them detected once, and roughly 24% sits in the top ten. The origin of this receptor is a human donor in good health. Material: blood. This rearrangement joins TRBV29-1 to TRBJ1-2; 9 bases match TRBD1. CDR3 coding DNA: TGCAGCGCCGGACAGGGGAGCGGATTTGGCTACACCTTC. It translates to CSAGQGSGFGYTF.